This passage covers 9 T cell receptor beta chains from one sample sequenced in a study of cytomegalovirus exposure and HLA in healthy donors. Vbeta (60) and Jbeta (13) primers were used in the PCR. The method was immunoSEQ multiplex PCR; TCRdb's version includes in-frame clones alone and lacks a portion of them. The repertoire consists of about 110,000 clones, with around 70% occurring once and the leading ten covering 9.5% to 13%. Sequenced input: PBMCs. These receptors were obtained from a man aged 35-49 years in good health and CMV-seropositive.

The CDR3 here is CASSLARAAYGYTF. As DNA, the CDR3 is TGTGCCAGCAGCTTGGCCAGGGCGGCCTATGGCTACACCTTC. V is TRBV5-6 and J is TRBJ1-2; D may be TRBD1 (5 bases). Between the trimmed V and J ends, which lost 0 bases and 4 bases, there was a span of 10 bases. CDR1 is SGHDT and CDR2 is YYEEEE in the germline V gene. This CDR3 is 14 amino acids long. The entire variable domain, with the rest obtained from reference TRBV5-6 and TRBJ1-2, is as follows: DAGVTQSPTHLIKTRGQQVTLRCSPKSGHDTVSWYQQALGQGPQFIFQYYEEEERQRGNFPDRFSGHQFPNYSSELNVNALLLGDSALYLCASSLARAAYGYTFGSGTRLTVV.

The rearrangement uses TRBV5-6 and TRBJ1-2; D gene unclear. The CDR3 has 14 amino acids. Trimming cost V 2 bases and J 4 bases, with 12 bases left between them. Germline CDR1 SGHDT, CDR2 YYEEEE. The DNA for the CDR3 is TGTGCCAGCAGCTTACGTGCAGTCTTCTATGGCTACACCTTC. The encoded protein is CASSLRAVFYGYTF.

The chain has TRBV28 and TRBJ1-5, with D hard to call. There are 13 residues in the CDR3. CDR1 and CDR2 from the germline V gene are MDHEN and SYDVKM. Trimming pared 6 bases from V and 6 bases from J, leaving 12 bases between. The CDR3 region is CASRPSPSQPQHF. The CDR3 DNA is TGTGCCAGCAGGCCCTCCCCTAGTCAGCCCCAGCATTTT.

This clone was seen just once. The chain couples TRBV10-3 to TRBJ2-1; TRBD2 is a possible D gene (5 bases). The V gene lost 2 bases and the J gene lost 6 bases, with 8 bases spanning the gap. This CDR3 is built from 13 residues. Germline CDR1 and CDR2: ENHRY and SYGVKD. CDR3: CAISEIEGNEQFF. The CDR3 DNA reads TGTGCCATCAGTGAGATTGAGGGCAATGAGCAGTTCTTC.

The gene calls are TRBV5-5 and TRBJ2-1; 10 positions match TRBD2. From germline, CDR1 is SGHKS and CDR2 YYEKEE (reference sequence). CDR3 length equals 17 residues. V was pared by 0 bases and J by 4 bases, with 7 bases of the junction left unmatched. CDR3: CASSLASSGRMYNEQFF. In DNA, the CDR3 is TGTGCCAGCAGCTTGGCTTCTAGCGGGAGAATGTACAATGAGCAGTTCTTC. Full variable domain (rest looked up from reference TRBV5-5 and TRBJ2-1): DAGVTQSPTHLIKTRGQQVTLRCSPISGHKSVSWYQQVLGQGPQFIFQYYEKEERGRGNFPDRFSARQFPNYSSELNVNALLLGDSALYLCASSLASSGRMYNEQFFGPGTRLTVL.

This chain connects TRBV7-3 to TRBJ2-5; perhaps TRBD1 as D (5 bases). This CDR3 spans 12 amino acids. The ends were cut back, 8 bases at V and 5 bases at J, with 12 bases in the middle. Germline CDR1 SGHTA, CDR2 FQGTGA. CDR3 protein: CASGASRETQYF. CDR3 nucleotides: TGTGCCAGCGGGGCCTCCCGGGAGACCCAGTACTTC.

In nucleotides, the CDR3 is TGTGCCACCAGCAGGATCGACTTCGTGGAAGAGACCCAGTACTTC. Protein: CATSRIDFVEETQYF. The chain couples TRBV15 to TRBJ2-5; D remains unclear. The CDR3 contains 15 residues. The germline V and J ends were trimmed by 3 bases and 3 bases, with 14 bases remaining between them. The germline CDR1 and CDR2 sequences are LNHNV and YYDKDF (reference sequence).

The CDR3 here is CASSQVPSDSYEQYV. CDR3 DNA: TGCGCCAGCAGCCAAGTCCCTTCAGACAGCTACGAGCAGTACGTC. V and J are TRBV4-1 and TRBJ2-7; a possible D gene is TRBD1 (5 bases). Trimming took off 1 base at V and 3 bases at J, with 13 bases between the two ends. Germline CDR1 MGHRA, CDR2 YSYEKL. The CDR3 runs to 15 residues.

The table lists this clone with a few counts. The gene calls are TRBV6-6 and TRBJ2-7, with 9 bases that match TRBD2. V lost 8 bases to trimming and J lost 0 bases; unmatched junction nucleotides: 8. The CDR3 loop spans 15 amino acids. Germline assignment: CDR1 MNHNY and CDR2 SVGAGI (reference sequence). The CDR3: CASAERAGGSYEQYV. The CDR3 nucleotides are TGTGCCAGCGCCGAGAGAGCGGGGGGCTCCTACGAGCAGTACGTC.